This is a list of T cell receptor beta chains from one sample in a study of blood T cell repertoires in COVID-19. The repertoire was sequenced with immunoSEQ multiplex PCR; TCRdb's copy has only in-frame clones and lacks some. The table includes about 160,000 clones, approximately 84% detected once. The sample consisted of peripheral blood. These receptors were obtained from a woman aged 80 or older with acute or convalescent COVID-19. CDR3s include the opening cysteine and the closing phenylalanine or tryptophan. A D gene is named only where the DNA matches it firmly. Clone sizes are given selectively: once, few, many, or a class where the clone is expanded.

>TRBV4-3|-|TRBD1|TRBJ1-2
TGCGCCAGCAGCCAAGATTGGGGACAGGGGGCGTCTGGCTACACCTTC
CASSQDWGQGASGYTF
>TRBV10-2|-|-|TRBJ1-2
TGCGCCAGCAGTGAGCTAGCAAGTTATGGCTACACCTTC
CASSELASYGYTF
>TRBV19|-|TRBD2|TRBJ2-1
TGTGCCAGTAGGATAGCGGGAGGCTTCAATGAGCAGTTCTTC
CASRIAGGFNEQFF
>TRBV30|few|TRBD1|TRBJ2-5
TGTGCCTGGAGTGTACGACAGGGGGGAGAGACCCAGTACTTC
CAWSVRQGGETQYF
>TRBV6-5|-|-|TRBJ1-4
TGTGCCAGCAGTTACTCGTGGATCATCGGGGAAAAACTGTTTTTT
CASSYSWIIGEKLFF
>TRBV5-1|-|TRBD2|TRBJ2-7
TGCGCCAGCAGCTTAGGGACTACCTCCTACGAGCAGTACTTC
CASSLGTTSYEQYF
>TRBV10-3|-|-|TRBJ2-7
TGTGCCATCAGTGAGTTTAGCACAGGGAAGTCCTACGAGCAGTACTTC
CAISEFSTGKSYEQYF
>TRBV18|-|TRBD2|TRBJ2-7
TGTGCCAGCTCACAGTGGGCTAGCGGGAGTGTCACCTACGAGCAGTACTTC
CASSQWASGSVTYEQYF
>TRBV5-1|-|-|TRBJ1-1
TGCGCCAGCAGCCCGCCCACTAGCGAAGGCAACACTGAAGCTTTCTTT
CASSPPTSEGNTEAFF
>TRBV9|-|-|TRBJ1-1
TGTGCCAGCAGCGGAGGGGGGAACACTGAAGCTTTCTTT
CASSGGGNTEAFF
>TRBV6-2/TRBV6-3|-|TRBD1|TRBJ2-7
TGTGCCAGCAGTTACCTCCCCGGACAGGGGTACGAGCAGTACTTC
CASSYLPGQGYEQYF
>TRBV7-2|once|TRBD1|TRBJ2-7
TGTGCCAGCAGCTTATACAGGGGACCCTACGAGCAGTACTTC
CASSLYRGPYEQYF
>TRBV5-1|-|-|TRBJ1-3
TGCGCCAGCAGCTTGGACGGCAGGGCAGGTGGAAACACCATATATTTT
CASSLDGRAGGNTIYF
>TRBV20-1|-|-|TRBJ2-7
TGCAGTGCTAGACAGGGCTACGAGCAGTACTTC
CSARQGYEQYF
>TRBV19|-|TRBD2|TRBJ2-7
TGTGCCAGTAGTACGGGCGGCCGTAGCGGGAGCTCATACTACGAGCAGTACTTC
CASSTGGRSGSSYYEQYF
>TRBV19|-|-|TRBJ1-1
TGTGCCAGCCGACAGAGAGGTATAACTGAAGCTTTCTTT
CASRQRGITEAFF
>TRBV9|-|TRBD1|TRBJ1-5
TGTGCCAGCAGCGTAACCGTGACAGGGGCCCAGCATTTT
CASSVTVTGAQHF
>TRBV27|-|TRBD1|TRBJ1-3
TGTGCCAGCAGTCGGACAGGGATCGGGACTGGAAACACCATATATTTT
CASSRTGIGTGNTIYF
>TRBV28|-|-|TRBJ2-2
TGTGCCAGCAGTCCCACAAGTGGCGGGGAGCTGTTTTTT
CASSPTSGGELFF
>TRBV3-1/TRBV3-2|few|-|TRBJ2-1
TGTGCCAGCAGCCACAGGGGTAAGAATGAGCAGTTCTTC
CASSHRGKNEQFF
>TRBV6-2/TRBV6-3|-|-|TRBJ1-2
TGTGCCAGCAGCCAACGCCCCTTACAGGGTCCGTTGAGAGGCAACTATGGCTACACCTTC
CASSQRPLQGPLRGNYGYTF
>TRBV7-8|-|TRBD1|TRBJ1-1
TGTGCCAGCAGCTTAAGGGACAGGGGGCCCACTGAAGCTTTCTTT
CASSLRDRGPTEAFF
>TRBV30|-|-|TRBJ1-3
TGTGCCTCCGAAACAGGGACGAGAAACACCATATATTTT
CASETGTRNTIYF
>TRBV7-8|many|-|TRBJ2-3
TGTGCGTCAGCGTCGGGTGATACGCAGTATTTT
CASASGDTQYF
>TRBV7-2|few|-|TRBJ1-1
TGTGCCAGCAGCTTGAGGATGAACACTGAAGCTTTCTTT
CASSLRMNTEAFF
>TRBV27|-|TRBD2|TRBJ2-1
TGTGCCAGCACCCTGCTAGCGGTGGGGGGCAATGAGCAGTTCTTC
CASTLLAVGGNEQFF
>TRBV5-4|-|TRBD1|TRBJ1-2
TGTGCCAGCAGCTGGTGGACAGGTGGTGGCTACACCTTC
CASSWWTGGGYTF
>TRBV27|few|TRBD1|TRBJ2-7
TGTGCCAGCAGGGGGGACAGGGAAGCCTCGGGAAGGTCCTACGAGCAGTACTTC
CASRGDREASGRSYEQYF
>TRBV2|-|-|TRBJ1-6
TGTGCCAGCGGACGAGAGGGGAGGTCACCCCTCCACTTT
CASGREGRSPLHF
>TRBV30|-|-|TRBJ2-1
TGTGCCTGGGACCAGTACAATGAGCAGTTCTTC
CAWDQYNEQFF
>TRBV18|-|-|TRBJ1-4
TGTGCCAGCTCACCAGGACTCGGCGGGGAAAAACTGTTTTTT
CASSPGLGGEKLFF
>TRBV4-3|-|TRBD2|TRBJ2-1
TGCGCCAGCAGCCAAGGAATTAGCGGGATCTCGCGGGCCCGGAATGAGCAGTTCTTC
CASSQGISGISRARNEQFF
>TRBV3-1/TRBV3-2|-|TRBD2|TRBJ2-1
TGTGCCAGCAGCCATGAGTGGGAGGGCCGCTATGAGCAGTTCTTC
CASSHEWEGRYEQFF
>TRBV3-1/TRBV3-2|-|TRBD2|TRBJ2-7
TGTGCCAGCAGCCCGGGACTAGCGGGGCCCCTTAAGCAGTACTTC
CASSPGLAGPLKQYF
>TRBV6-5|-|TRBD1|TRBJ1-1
TGTGCCAGCAGGTCGACGACAGGGTCTGAAGCTTTCTTT
CASRSTTGSEAFF
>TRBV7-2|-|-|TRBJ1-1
TGTGCCAGCAGCTTAAGGGGGTCAGGAGGCGGTACTGAAGCTTTCTTT
CASSLRGSGGGTEAFF
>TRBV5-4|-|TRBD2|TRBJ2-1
TGTGCCAGCAGCCCGGGAGGTGGTGCGGGACTAGCCTGGAATGAGCAGTTCTTC
CASSPGGGAGLAWNEQFF
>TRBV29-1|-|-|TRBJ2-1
TGCAGCGGCAGGAACGGGATTTACTCCTACAATGAGCAGTTCTTC
CSGRNGIYSYNEQFF